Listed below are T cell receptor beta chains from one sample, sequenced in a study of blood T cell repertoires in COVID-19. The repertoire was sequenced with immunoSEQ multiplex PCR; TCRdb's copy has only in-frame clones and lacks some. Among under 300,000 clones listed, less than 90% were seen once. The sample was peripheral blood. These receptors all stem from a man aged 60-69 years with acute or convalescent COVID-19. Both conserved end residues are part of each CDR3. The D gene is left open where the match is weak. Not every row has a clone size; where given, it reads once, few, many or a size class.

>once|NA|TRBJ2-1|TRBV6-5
CASSSRDISYNEQFF
TGTGCCAGCAGTTCCCGGGACATCTCCTACAATGAGCAGTTCTTC
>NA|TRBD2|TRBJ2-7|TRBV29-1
CSVEDSPLAGAYEQYF
TGCAGCGTTGAAGATAGCCCTCTAGCGGGGGCCTACGAGCAGTACTTC
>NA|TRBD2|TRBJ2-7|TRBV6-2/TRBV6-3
CASSSGTSGRHYEQYF
TGTGCCAGCAGTTCTGGGACTAGCGGACGCCACTACGAGCAGTACTTC
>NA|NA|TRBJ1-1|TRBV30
CACGAGGLNTEAFF
TGTGCCTGTGGGGCGGGAGGTCTGAACACTGAAGCTTTCTTT
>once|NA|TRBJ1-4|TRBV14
CASSPGGGREKLFF
TGTGCCAGCAGCCCCGGCGGAGGAAGGGAAAAACTGTTTTTT
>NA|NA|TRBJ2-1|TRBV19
CASSIYGDYNEQFF
TGTGCCAGTAGTATATACGGGGACTACAATGAGCAGTTCTTC
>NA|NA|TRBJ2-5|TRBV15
CATSRGEETQYF
TGTGCCACCAGCAGAGGGGAGGAGACCCAGTACTTC
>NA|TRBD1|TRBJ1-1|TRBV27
CASSLSGTVEAFF
TGTGCCAGCAGTTTATCCGGGACAGTTGAAGCTTTCTTT
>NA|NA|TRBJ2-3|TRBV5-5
CASSLSTGYTDTQYF
TGTGCCAGCAGCTTGAGTACGGGGTACACAGATACGCAGTATTTT
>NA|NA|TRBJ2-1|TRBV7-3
CASSTDSGEQFF
TGTGCCAGCAGTACCGATTCAGGGGAGCAGTTCTTC
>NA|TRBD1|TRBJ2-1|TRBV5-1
CASSPTWTGGSYNEQFF
TGCGCCAGCAGCCCCACTTGGACAGGGGGCTCCTACAATGAGCAGTTCTTC
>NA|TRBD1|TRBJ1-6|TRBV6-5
CASRSTGDNSPLHF
TGTGCCAGCAGATCGACAGGGGATAATTCACCCCTCCACTTT
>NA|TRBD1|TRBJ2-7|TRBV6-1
CASSEIGTVFYEQYF
TGTGCCAGCAGTGAAATCGGGACAGTGTTTTACGAGCAGTACTTC
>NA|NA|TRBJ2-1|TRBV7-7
CASSPGLQDNEQFF
TGTGCTAGCAGCCCCGGACTCCAAGACAATGAGCAGTTCTTC
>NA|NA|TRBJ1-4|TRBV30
CAWSPTETNGKLFF
TGTGCCTGGAGCCCGACAGAAACTAACGGAAAACTGTTTTTT
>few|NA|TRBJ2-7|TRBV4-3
CASSRGTQSYEQYF
TGCGCCAGCAGCCGAGGGACACAGTCCTACGAGCAGTACTTC
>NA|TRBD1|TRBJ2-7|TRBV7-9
CASSPGQLASYEQYF
TGTGCCAGCAGCCCGGGACAGCTGGCATCCTACGAGCAGTACTTC
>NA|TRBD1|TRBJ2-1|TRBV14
CASSQDWGQAYNEQFF
TGTGCCAGCAGCCAAGATTGGGGACAGGCCTACAATGAGCAGTTCTTC
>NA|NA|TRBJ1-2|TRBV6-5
CASSSGGLGYGYTF
TGTGCCAGCAGTTCCGGGGGTCTCGGCTATGGCTACACCTTC
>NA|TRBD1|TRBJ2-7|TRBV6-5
CASSPSRQGKQYF
TGTGCCAGCAGCCCATCCAGACAGGGTAAACAGTACTTC
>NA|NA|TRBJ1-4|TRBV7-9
CASSPQGRINEKLFF
TGTGCCAGCAGCCCCCAGGGCAGGATCAATGAAAAACTGTTTTTT
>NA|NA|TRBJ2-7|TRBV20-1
CSAKRDEQYF
TGCAGTGCTAAGAGGGACGAGCAGTACTTC
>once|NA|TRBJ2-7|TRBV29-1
CSVERWGSTYEQYF
TGCAGCGTTGAAAGGTGGGGCAGTACCTACGAGCAGTACTTC
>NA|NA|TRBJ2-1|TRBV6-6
CASNDKSYNEQFF
TGTGCCAGTAATGACAAATCTTACAATGAGCAGTTCTTC
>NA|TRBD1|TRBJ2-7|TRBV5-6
CASSLAGGQGTYEQYF
TGTGCCAGCAGCTTGGCTGGGGGACAGGGAACCTACGAGCAGTACTTC
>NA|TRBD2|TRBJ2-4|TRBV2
CASSEWASGRVNIQYF
TGTGCCAGCAGTGAATGGGCTAGCGGGAGAGTGAACATTCAGTACTTC
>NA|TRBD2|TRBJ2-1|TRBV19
CATSGRAYNEQFF
TGTGCCACTAGCGGGCGGGCCTACAATGAGCAGTTCTTC
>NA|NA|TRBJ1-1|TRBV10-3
CAIRTSDNTEAFF
TGTGCCATCAGAACAAGCGATAACACTGAAGCTTTCTTT
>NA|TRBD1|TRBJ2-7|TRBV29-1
CSVRIGQAYEQYF
TGCAGCGTTCGAATCGGACAGGCCTACGAGCAGTACTTC
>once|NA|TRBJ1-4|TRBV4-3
CASSPYKPGFIGEKLFF
TGCGCCAGCAGCCCCTATAAGCCGGGATTCATAGGGGAAAAACTGTTTTTT
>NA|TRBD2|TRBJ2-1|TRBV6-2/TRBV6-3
CASSYFSGTSYNEQFF
TGTGCCAGCAGTTACTTCAGCGGGACTTCCTACAATGAGCAGTTCTTC
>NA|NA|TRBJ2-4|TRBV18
CASSPVRESKNIQYF
TGTGCCAGCTCACCGGTCCGGGAGAGCAAAAACATTCAGTACTTC
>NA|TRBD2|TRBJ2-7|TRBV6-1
CASSDLAGGPGEQYF
TGTGCCAGCAGTGACCTAGCGGGAGGGCCTGGCGAGCAGTACTTC
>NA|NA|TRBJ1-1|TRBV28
CATKLGTWNTEAFF
TGTGCCACCAAATTGGGCACTTGGAACACTGAAGCTTTCTTT
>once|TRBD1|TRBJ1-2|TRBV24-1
CATSDQTQGEGGYGYTF
TGTGCCACCAGTGACCAAACACAGGGGGAAGGCGGCTATGGCTACACCTTC
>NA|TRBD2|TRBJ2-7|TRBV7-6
CASSLAPGGPYEQYF
TGTGCCAGCAGCTTAGCGCCGGGGGGACCCTACGAGCAGTACTTC
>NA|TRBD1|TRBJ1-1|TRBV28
CASSLSSRDSRTEAFF
TGTGCCAGCAGTCTCTCCTCCCGGGACAGCCGGACTGAAGCTTTCTTT